The 9 T cell receptor beta chains below all came from one sample that was sequenced in a study of T-cell memory formation after mild COVID-19. MiXCR was run by TCRdb on the 5' RACE reads, yielding one entry per CDR3 protein. The repertoire has approximately 51,000 distinct CDR3 sequences, approximately 9.1% of them found once; the top ten carry about an eighth. Input material: PBMCs or a T cell subset sorted from them (not recorded which). These receptors originate from an adult woman who had mild COVID-19 (a few samples of this study predate the infection). Cell type and time point are not known.

The chain is built from TRBV3-1 and TRBJ1-4, with D unclear. CDR1 is LGHDT, CDR2 YNNKEL, per germline (reference sequence). The ends were cut back, 5 bases at V and 5 bases at J, with 12 bases in the middle. CDR3 length: 14 amino acids. CDR3: CASSVRVGNEKLFF. CDR3 bases: TGTGCCAGCAGCGTTAGAGTCGGGAATGAAAAACTGTTTTTT.

The table lists this clonotype with many counts. The V gene is TRBV7-2, the J gene TRBJ2-3; 12 nucleotides align to TRBD2. Trimming cost V 4 bases and J 4 bases; bases outside gene matches: 15. The CDR3 is made up of 19 amino acids. CDR1 and CDR2 from the germline V gene are SGHTA and FQGNSA. The CDR3: CASSSNLLAGGMGSDTQYF. The CDR3 DNA follows: TGTGCCAGCAGCTCTAATTTGCTAGCGGGAGGGATGGGGTCAGATACGCAGTATTTT.

The chain employs TRBV20-1 and TRBJ2-2, with 8 bases fitting TRBD2. Germline V gives CDR1 DFQATT, CDR2 SNEGSKA (reference sequence). J lost 4 bases, V lost 3 bases, and 7 bases had no gene match. The CDR3 is 15 amino acids. The CDR3 DNA follows: TGCAGTGCTAGGTCTGGCGGGAGGAGCACCGGGGAGCTGTTTTTT. It codes for CSARSGGRSTGELFF.

At least ten counts were recorded for this clonotype. The V call is TRBV2, the J call TRBJ2-7, with a tentative D call TRBD1 (6 bases). Looked up from germline, CDR1 is SNHLY and CDR2 is FYNNEI. The V gene lost 4 bases and the J gene lost 0 bases, with 19 bases spanning the gap. The CDR3 sequence is 17 residues long. The CDR3 sequence is CASSGDFDRPASYEQYF. DNA of the CDR3: TGTGCCAGCAGTGGAGACTTCGACAGGCCCGCCTCCTACGAGCAGTACTTC.

This clonotype has more than one count but fewer than ten. The chain is built from TRBV11-1 and TRBJ1-1; D not resolved. CDR3 length: 14 residues. V gave up 3 bases and J gave up 3 bases, with 11 bases separating them. Germline CDR1 is SGHAT and CDR2 is FQDESV (reference sequence). The CDR3 sequence is CASSFGVWDTEAFF. The CDR3 DNA sequence: TGTGCCAGCAGCTTCGGCGTTTGGGACACTGAAGCTTTCTTT.

This clonotype was recorded many times. The chain uses TRBV3-1 and TRBJ1-2; D is undetermined. Germline lookup yields CDR1 LGHDT and CDR2 YNNKEL (reference sequence). This CDR3 is 19 amino acids long. Trimming stripped 3 bases from V and 0 bases from J, with 23 bases between. Here the CDR3 reads CASSQLVGQTADPNYGYTF. The CDR3 DNA reads as TGTGCCAGCAGCCAGTTAGTCGGGCAAACTGCCGATCCTAACTATGGCTACACCTTC.

This clonotype was recorded a few times. The chain combines TRBV5-1 with TRBJ1-1; TRBD1 aligns across 8 bases. The CDR3 has 14 residues. Germline loops: CDR1 SGHRS, CDR2 YFSETQ. V lost 3 bases and J lost 1; bases outside the gene matches: 2. This CDR3 is CASSWGQANTEAFF. The CDR3 region has the DNA TGCGCCAGCAGCTGGGGACAGGCGAACACTGAAGCTTTCTTT.

This clonotype was detected a few times. This chain uses TRBV7-3 with TRBJ2-1; TRBD2 agrees at 10 bases. Germline lookup yields CDR1 SGHTA and CDR2 FQGTGA. This CDR3 region has 17 residues. After removal of 3 bases from V and 4 bases from J, the junction contained 9 bases not matched to a gene. CDR3 DNA: TGTGCCAGCAGCTTTGCTCCTCGGACTAGCGGATACAATGAGCAGTTCTTC. It yields the protein CASSFAPRTSGYNEQFF.

This clonotype was observed a few times. V and J are TRBV20-1 and TRBJ2-1; D is uncertain. CDR3 length: 12 amino acids. Germline V gene lookup returns CDR1 DFQATT and CDR2 SNEGSKA (reference sequence). The V end lost 2 bases, the J end lost 6 bases, and 8 bases lay between the germline ends. CDR3 residues: CSARTRLNEQFF. In DNA form, the CDR3 reads TGCAGTGCTAGAACCCGCCTCAATGAGCAGTTCTTC.